These 9 T cell receptor beta chains were sequenced from one sample in a study of blood T cell repertoires in COVID-19. Sequenced by immunoSEQ multiplex PCR; TCRdb stores in-frame clones only, minus some. The sample contains about 170,000 clones, 70% to 85% of which appear only once. Specimen: PBMCs or T cells enriched from blood (not recorded which). The receptors were sampled from a woman in her seventies in a cohort exposed to, infected with or recovered from COVID-19 (not recorded which).

The V call is TRBV11-3, the J call TRBJ2-5, with 10 bases aligning to TRBD2. This CDR3 has 15 residues. V gave up 2 bases and J gave up 11 bases; unmatched junction bases: 11. CDR1 and CDR2 (germline): SGHNT, YENEEA. CDR3 protein: CASSLSLLAGGQQYF. The CDR3 DNA reads TGTGCCAGCAGCTTAAGCTTATTAGCGGGAGGCCAACAGTACTTC.

This chain joins TRBV29-1 and TRBJ1-2, with 7 nucleotides matching TRBD1. This CDR3 comprises 11 residues. CDR1 is SQVTM, CDR2 ANQGSEA, per germline. The trim removed 5 bases at V and 6 bases at J, leaving 3 bases unmatched. The CDR3: CSVRGRDGYTF. The CDR3 region has the DNA TGCAGCGTTAGGGGGCGGGATGGCTACACCTTC.

This clone was recorded a few times. The chain carries TRBV7-9 and TRBJ1-2, with D perhaps TRBD1 (5 bases). Trimming took off 5 bases at V and 8 bases at J, with 15 bases between the two ends. The germline V gene encodes CDR1 SEHNR and CDR2 FQNEAQ (reference sequence). The CDR3 sequence is 13 residues long. The CDR3, as DNA: TGTGCCAGCAGCCCCTCCGGGGGGAGAGGCTACACCTTC. Protein: CASSPSGGRGYTF. Full variable domain (remainder filled in from reference TRBV7-9 and TRBJ1-2): DTGVSQNPRHKITKRGQNVTFRCDPISEHNRLYWYRQTLGQGPEFLTYFQNEAQLEKSRLLSDRFSAERPKGSFSTLEIQRTEQGDSAMYLCASSPSGGRGYTFGSGTRLTVV.

This clone occurred once. This chain links TRBV3-1 (or the pseudogene TRBV3-2) with TRBJ2-1; 7 nucleotides agree with TRBD2. J gave up 7 bases and V 6 bases, and 6 bases lay outside the gene matches. The CDR3 totals 13 residues. Germline V gene lookup returns CDR1 LGHDT and CDR2 YNNKEL (reference sequence). In DNA, the CDR3 is TGTGCCAGCAGTCATAGCGGGTCGAATGAGCAGTTCTTC. This sequence encodes CASSHSGSNEQFF.

The rearrangement links TRBV18 to TRBJ2-1; 7 bases align to TRBD1. Germline loops: CDR1 KGHSH, CDR2 LQKENI. This CDR3 has 14 amino acids. The ends lost 6 bases at V and 4 bases at J; junction bases unmatched: 6. The DNA of the CDR3 is TGTGCCAGCTCCCTTTGGGGACAGTACAATGAGCAGTTCTTC. This encodes CASSLWGQYNEQFF. The full variable domain, with the rest looked up from reference TRBV18 and TRBJ2-1, is NAGVMQNPRHLVRRRGQEARLRCSPMKGHSHVYWYRQLPEEGLKFMVYLQKENIIDESGMPKERFSAEFPKEGPSILRIQQVVRGDSAAYFCASSLWGQYNEQFFGPGTRLTVL.

The rearrangement links TRBV5-5 to TRBJ1-5, with D perhaps TRBD1 (6 bases). Trimming cost V 4 bases and J 3 bases, with 11 bases left between them. Germline CDR1 is SGHKS and CDR2 is YYEKEE (reference sequence). The CDR3 loop spans 14 amino acids. The CDR3 nucleotides read TGTGCCAGCAGCCGGGGGGCCTACAATCAGCCCCAGCATTTT. This translates into CASSRGAYNQPQHF.

The genes are TRBV6-1 and TRBJ2-5; 7 nucleotides agree with TRBD2. In germline, CDR1 is MNHNS, CDR2 SASEGT. CDR3 length: 15 amino acids. The V segment lost 2 bases and the J segment 7 bases; nucleotides outside the gene matches: 10. DNA for the CDR3: TGTGCCAGCAGTGAATATGCGGGAGAGCCCGTGACCCAGTACTTC. Encoded protein: CASSEYAGEPVTQYF.

V is TRBV18 and J is TRBJ2-3; tentatively, D is TRBD2 (5 bases). V lost 4 bases and J 5 bases, leaving 16 bases between the germline ends. Germline V lookup: CDR1 KGHSH, CDR2 LQKENI. The CDR3 consists of 15 residues. DNA for the CDR3: TGTGCCAGCTCACTAGCGTTCCAATACGGAGATACGCAGTATTTT. Protein: CASSLAFQYGDTQYF.

The chain recombines TRBV28 with TRBJ1-4; 8 positions match TRBD1. CDR1 is MDHEN and CDR2 is SYDVKM in the germline V gene. CDR3 length: 14 amino acids. The V segment lost 6 bases and the J segment 14 bases; nucleotides outside the gene matches: 14. The CDR3 bases are TGTGCCAGCAGCTCTACCCGACAGGGGATATATCTGTTTTTT. Protein product: CASSSTRQGIYLFF.